This T cell receptor (beta chain) was sequenced in a study of CD8 T cells in ankylosing spondylitis. Study results and caveats: Ankylosing spondylitis blood seemed to carry a telltale TCR beta motif made of under ten highly homologous variants.

This clonotype was seen more than once but under ten times. Its antigen remains unknown. V shed 5 bases, J shed 5 bases, and the junction held 9 bases outside the gene matches. The CDR3 totals 15 residues. TCRdb re-called the 5' RACE reads through MiXCR, storing one row per CDR3 protein. Among about 450,000 distinct CDR3 sequences listed, around 26% were seen once. The chain has TRBV12-3 or TRBV12-4 and TRBJ2-7, with 10 bases that match TRBD1. Input material: blood, either unsorted or a sorted T cell fraction (not recorded which). This TCR was recovered from a male donor with ankylosing spondylitis. The CDR3 sequence: CASSPNGQGVDEQYV. The CDR3 DNA reads as TGTGCCAGCAGTCCCAATGGACAGGGGGTCGACGAGCAGTACGTC.